This T cell receptor beta chain was observed in a study of cytomegalovirus exposure and HLA in healthy donors (dated by TCRdb to about 2017). For the study in its entirety: According to an earlier analysis of around 600 of the donors, 150 million to 200 million T cells yielded roughly 110 million unique TCR beta sequences and approximately 300 Gb of sequence data. Every discovery cohort repertoire had been produced on one sequencing platform. The aim of the study was to test whether cataloging public T cell receptors could identify signatures of past pathogen exposure. Along with the approximately 700-subject first cohort, a separate validation cohort of approximately 110 different subjects was used. In a later analysis, previously published TCR beta repertoires from more than 500 donors were re-analyzed and high-resolution HLA genotyping was added so that TCR occurrence patterns could be studied. The study used immunosequencing to profile the T cell repertoires of some 600 subjects and linked those repertoires to cytomegalovirus serostatus. High-throughput TCR immunosequencing, statistical association of individual TCRs with disease status, and machine learning were combined to predict cytomegalovirus infection status. In an earlier analysis of roughly 580 of the donors, high-throughput TCR beta sequencing was used to judge whether each TCR beta V gene segment behaved as functional or pseudogenic. Of the 300 to 500 genotyped donors, approximately 81% were placed in the genetic ancestry cluster associated with self-reported Caucasian donors. Rather than using new phenotypic data, the later analysis identified candidate immune exposures from TCR beta sequences and from how often those sequences occurred across donors. On average, 235,054 unique TCR beta nucleotide sequences were sequenced per donor among some 420 genotyped donors of the cohort, with roughly 18% of those sequences being non-productive. HLA typing included class I and class II loci at four-digit resolution. Four to six DR-DQ haplotypes were handled as single units for association and clustering, since linkage in the cohort was strong. A later genetic analysis took genome-wide SNP genotypes for about three fifths of the 666 donors and used that subset as a discovery cohort. Roughly 300 gigabases of sequencing data and approximately 93 million unique TCR sequences were included in an early release covering 550 to 650 HLA-typed donors. Donor age, sex, ethnicity and CMV serostatus were compiled together with the repertoire data. The number of typed donors differed by locus: about 620-640 for A, B, C, DRB1 and DQB1; some 500 for DQA1; approximately 610 for DPA1; and around 490 for DPB1.

Study-level results and caveats: Three of the identified cytomegalovirus-associated TCR beta chains were confirmed in vitro to be specific for cytomegalovirus antigens. A cluster of highly shared sequence variants was judged likely to represent a technical artifact of the sequencing pipeline. Sequencing depth was assumed to be roughly uniform across donors in the presence/absence analyses, though that assumption may not hold. This cohort had only TCR beta chains sequenced, and the lack of alpha or paired-chain data limited which features could be detected. An association between a missense DCLRE1C variant and V-gene and J-gene trimming of TCR beta chains was found in a later genetic analysis and replicated in an independent cohort. According to a later analysis, parvovirus B19, influenza, CMV and Epstein-Barr virus appeared linked to several top co-occurrence clusters. Assigning TCR associations to individual alleles was difficult when HLA alleles, especially DR and DQ, strongly co-occurred. In a later analysis, 15,000 to 20,000 TCR beta sequences were associated with specific HLA alleles at a false discovery rate of 0.05. The study gave a list of 150 to 200 TCR beta chains associated with cytomegalovirus. Because some donors lacked HLA typing at each locus, the association tests relied only on the typed subset. A further reported finding was that TCR beta sequences accurately predicted the HLA-A and HLA-B alleles for most subjects in the first cohort. A later genetic analysis reported fewer N-insertions in productive TCRs among donors in an Asian-associated ancestry cluster than the roughly 720-donor mean. In an earlier analysis of around 600 of the donors, most TCR beta V segments were observed in productive rearrangements about 90% or about 30% of the time, broadly matching IMGT annotations. CMV serostatus was the only immune exposure information available for the cohort. Around 16 rarely observed V segments, including chromosome 9 orphons, were excluded from the earlier analysis of some 590 of the donors because counts were too low. Some IMGT-functional V segments, including TRBV6-2 and TRBV6-3, could not be distinguished by the 87-base-pair reads and were therefore excluded. A later analysis found that most CMV-associated TCR beta chains appeared HLA-restricted, with HLA associations seemingly driven largely by CMV exposure. The classifier was reported to diagnose cytomegalovirus status with high specificity and sensitivity in both the original cohort and the validation cohort. The authors suggested that the approach could potentially be generalized to other disease states and immunological phenotypes. Linkage disequilibrium might explain the correlated functional status among segregating V segments, but an unknown experimental factor could not be ruled out. Compared with equally common non-associated chains, HLA-associated TCR beta chains in a later analysis were more clonally expanded and had lower generation probabilities. Most TCR sequences were observed very rarely across donors, whereas some public TCRs were present in many individuals. In a later analysis, the rate of TCR association differed among HLA loci, with DRB1 alleles having the most associated TCRs and HLA-C alleles having the fewest.

V ends up 4 bases short and J 7 bases short, with an unmatched junction base count of 5. Its CDR3 holds 15 amino acids, cysteine through phenylalanine. CDR3 DNA only is kept here, 45 bases in frame from base 1. Taken from the germline V gene, the CDR1 and CDR2 loops are SGHNT and YENEEA. The cohort was made up of 500 to 800 healthy bone marrow donors. All cohort members were sampled while nominally healthy, although unrecorded immune exposures were likely present. The donor tested CMV seronegative, placing the donor among the roughly 340 seronegative members of the cohort. Each donor provided a peripheral blood sample, and peripheral blood mononuclear cells were used for TCR beta sequencing. Genomic DNA was extracted from the blood cell samples with the Qiagen DNeasy Blood Extraction Kit. For this clone: Its antigen is still unknown. Base qualities were left out, and no much larger clone turns up one base away.

The protocol used for the library was the immunoSEQ multiplex PCR assay. A mixture of 60 forward primers for TCR Vbeta segments and 13 reverse primers for TCR Jbeta segments was used in the multiplex PCR. The CDR3 region of rearranged TCR beta genes was amplified from genomic DNA by a multiplex PCR assay. On the Illumina HiSeq System, the amplified TCR beta libraries were sequenced as 87-base-pair reads. The paper's data handling went like this. A later analysis counted some 74 million unique TCR beta chains across the 666 repertoires, and approximately 11 million of these chains were shared by at least two donors. A nearest-neighbor algorithm error-corrected the raw reads and collapsed the reads into unique sequences, merging closely related sequences to remove PCR and sequencing errors. CDR3 sequences were aligned to IMGT reference sequences to assign V, D and J gene segments. For a sequence to be retained, a match of at least six nucleotides was required to both a V gene segment and a J gene segment. Rearrangements were classified as productive when the CDR3 lacked stop codons and remained in frame with V and J, and all other rearrangements were classified as non-productive. CDR3 was defined according to IMGT convention as the region running from the second conserved V-encoded cysteine to the conserved J-encoded phenylalanine. Sequences without an unambiguous match to a single V gene segment were excluded from the earlier analysis of 587 of the donors. An earlier analysis of almost 600 of the donors classified V segments as functional when productive rearrangements were above 56.7% and as segregating when the standard deviation between donors was above 5%. A statistical classification framework was built for diagnosing cytomegalovirus status from the catalog of TCR beta chain sequences. In a later analysis, V and J genes were assigned by comparing TCR nucleotide sequences against IMGT/GENE-DB human TR gene sequences. The TCRdist pipeline was used in a later analysis to assign CDR3 sequences and most-parsimonious VDJ recombination scenarios. In a later analysis, each TCR beta chain was defined by its CDR3 amino acid sequence together with its V-gene family, and reads without a unique V-gene family were excluded. To address suspected cross-contamination and a sequencing artifact, a later analysis removed 450 to 700 highly shared, low-generation-probability nucleotide sequences. In a later analysis, a clonal expansion index was calculated for each public chain from normalized within-repertoire ranks of inferred template counts. In a later analysis, generation probabilities were computed with a VDJ recombination model fitted to out-of-frame rearrangements, and the resulting probabilities were checked against IGoR. Hypergeometric tests were used in a later analysis to score TCR-TCR, TCR-HLA and TCR-CMV co-occurrence, with a repertoire-size bias correction applied to the TCR pairs. A later analysis estimated false discovery rates by permuting HLA or CMV assignments 20 times. In a later analysis, co-occurring TCRs were grouped using DBSCAN, with TCRdist sequence similarity added in when clustering inside HLA-allele-positive subsets. Co-occurrence clustering excluded repertoires with fewer than 30,000 or more than 120,000 public chains, plus five with anomalous nucleotide sharing. TCRdb limited this immuneACCESS table to in-frame rearrangements with V and J called. A share of clones is missing; checked studies link under half to unresolved V genes, and the rest is unexplained. Clone size and the V and J calls come from that table; the DNA yielded D and trimming. In all, the sample holds 200,000 or so clones, and just over 75% of those were seen once. Clones ranked in the top ten supply 0.63% of the sample.

The receptor was derived from a young man in good health and CMV-seronegative. Sequencing was done on a sample of PBMCs. This sequence uses TRBV11-3 and TRBJ2-3; 13 bases in the junction line up with TRBD2. The CDR3 protein is CASSSLAGGAYTQYF. The nucleotide sequence reads TGTGCCAGCAGCTCACTAGCGGGAGGGGCCTATACGCAGTATTTT.